A selection of T cell receptor beta chains follows, all from one sample in a study of blood T cell repertoires in COVID-19. Sequencing used immunoSEQ multiplex PCR; TCRdb keeps in-frame clones, though not all of them. The data hold around 75,000 clones, with 85% to 90% observed a single time. Source material: peripheral blood. All receptors come from a man aged 50-60 years with acute or convalescent COVID-19. Each CDR3 is given with its conserved first and last residue. A D gene is named only where the DNA matches it firmly. The size of a clone is reported for some rows only, either as once, few or many, or as a class for expanded clones.

V: TRBV27
D: -
J: TRBJ1-1
size: -
DNA: TGTGCCAGCAGTTTATCATGGCAGAAAGTCAACACTGAAGCTTTCTTT
CDR3: CASSLSWQKVNTEAFF

V: TRBV29-1
D: TRBD1
J: TRBJ1-1
size: -
DNA: TGCAGCGTTGGACAGGGAAATGAAGCTTTCTTT
CDR3: CSVGQGNEAFF

V: TRBV27
D: -
J: TRBJ1-1
size: -
DNA: TGTGCCAGCAGTTTAGGGGCAGGGTCCATGAACACTGAAGCTTTCTTT
CDR3: CASSLGAGSMNTEAFF

V: TRBV4-2
D: -
J: TRBJ1-2
size: -
DNA: TGTGCCAGCAGCCGTAACCTCCAGTGGGGGCAGAGCTATGGCTACACCTTC
CDR3: CASSRNLQWGQSYGYTF

V: TRBV5-4
D: TRBD1
J: TRBJ2-1
size: -
DNA: TGTGCCAGCAGTCGGGACAGGGGCTCCTACAATGAGCAGTTCTTC
CDR3: CASSRDRGSYNEQFF

V: TRBV6-5
D: -
J: TRBJ2-2
size: few
DNA: TGTGCCAGCAGCTCCGGGGTGGGGATCACCGGGGAGCTGTTTTTT
CDR3: CASSSGVGITGELFF

V: TRBV28
D: -
J: TRBJ2-1
size: -
DNA: TGTGCCAGCAGCCCCCCCTCGTCTAGGTACAATGAGCAGTTCTTC
CDR3: CASSPPSSRYNEQFF

V: TRBV7-2
D: -
J: TRBJ2-1
size: -
DNA: TGTGCCAGCAGCTTAGCTGTGGGGGGCTACAATGAGCAGTTCTTC
CDR3: CASSLAVGGYNEQFF

V: TRBV6-5
D: -
J: TRBJ2-3
size: once
DNA: TGTGCCAGCAGTTACCCCGGCACAGATACGCAGTATTTT
CDR3: CASSYPGTDTQYF

V: TRBV6-1
D: TRBD2
J: TRBJ2-3
size: -
DNA: TGTGCCAGCAGTGTTGGGACTAGCGGGAGAGAATATACGCAGTATTTT
CDR3: CASSVGTSGREYTQYF

V: TRBV24-1
D: TRBD2
J: TRBJ2-3
size: -
DNA: TGTGCCACCAGTGAGCAAGCGGGAGGGCTTGCAGATACGCAGTATTTT
CDR3: CATSEQAGGLADTQYF

V: TRBV29-1
D: TRBD2
J: TRBJ2-7
size: -
DNA: TGCAGCCCTTCCGACAAGCGGGAGGGCATCTACGAGCAGTACTTC
CDR3: CSPSDKREGIYEQYF

V: TRBV3-1/TRBV3-2
D: -
J: TRBJ1-2
size: -
DNA: TGTGCCAGCAGCCAAGGCAGGGCGGGGTATGGCTACACCTTC
CDR3: CASSQGRAGYGYTF

V: TRBV24-1
D: TRBD1
J: TRBJ2-1
size: -
DNA: TGTGCCACCTGTATTGGACAGGGGTACAATGAGCAGTTCTTC
CDR3: CATCIGQGYNEQFF

V: TRBV19
D: -
J: TRBJ2-4
size: -
DNA: TGTGCCAGTAGTCTCTCGGTCAAAAACATTCAGTACTTC
CDR3: CASSLSVKNIQYF

V: TRBV9
D: -
J: TRBJ1-5
size: once
DNA: TGTGCCAGCAGCGTAGGGCAGGACAATCAGCCCCAGCATTTT
CDR3: CASSVGQDNQPQHF

V: TRBV24-1
D: TRBD1
J: TRBJ2-7
size: -
DNA: TGTGCCACCAGTGCGACAGGGGGCGGATCCTACGAGCAGTACTTC
CDR3: CATSATGGGSYEQYF

V: TRBV2
D: -
J: TRBJ1-6
size: few
DNA: TGTGCCAGCAGCCAGAACTCGGGACTCAATAATTCACCCCTCCACTTT
CDR3: CASSQNSGLNNSPLHF

V: TRBV7-2
D: TRBD1
J: TRBJ2-5
size: -
DNA: TGTGCCAGCAGCTCCTCCAGGGGGCCAGAGACCCAGTACTTC
CDR3: CASSSSRGPETQYF

V: TRBV5-1
D: TRBD1
J: TRBJ2-7
size: -
DNA: TGCGCCAGCAGCATAGTCGGGACAGGGCTGACCTACGAGCAGTACTTC
CDR3: CASSIVGTGLTYEQYF

V: TRBV14
D: -
J: TRBJ1-2
size: -
DNA: TGTGCCAGCAGCCAAGGAGGGGGCTATGGCTACACCTTC
CDR3: CASSQGGGYGYTF

V: TRBV4-1
D: TRBD2
J: TRBJ2-3
size: once
DNA: TGCGCCAGCAGCCTCGGGACTAGCGGGCGGGTAGATACGCAGTATTTT
CDR3: CASSLGTSGRVDTQYF

V: TRBV24-1
D: -
J: TRBJ2-1
size: -
DNA: TGTGCCACCAGTGAAGGGGGGGCCGGGGGTGAGCAGTTCTTC
CDR3: CATSEGGAGGEQFF

V: TRBV7-8
D: TRBD2
J: TRBJ2-5
size: -
DNA: TGTGCCAGCAGCCTCGGACTAGCGCAGCAAGAGACCCAGTACTTC
CDR3: CASSLGLAQQETQYF

V: TRBV11-2
D: TRBD1
J: TRBJ1-5
size: -
DNA: TGTGCCAGCAGCTCGAGGACAGGGAGCAATCAGCCCCAGCATTTT
CDR3: CASSSRTGSNQPQHF

V: TRBV11-3
D: TRBD1
J: TRBJ2-1
size: -
DNA: TGTGCCAGCAGCTCGGGACAGGTTTTTATGAGTAATGAGCAGTTCTTC
CDR3: CASSSGQVFMSNEQFF

V: TRBV7-9
D: -
J: TRBJ2-2
size: -
DNA: TGTGCCAGCAGCTTTGAGGCCGGGGAGCTGTTTTTT
CDR3: CASSFEAGELFF

V: TRBV18
D: TRBD2
J: TRBJ2-7
size: -
DNA: TGTGCCAGCTCACGGGGTCCGATCGGGGGGTCCTACGAGCAGTACTTC
CDR3: CASSRGPIGGSYEQYF

V: TRBV18
D: -
J: TRBJ2-1
size: once
DNA: TGTGCCAGCTCACCAGGAAGCGGAAGCTCCTACAATGAGCAGTTCTTC
CDR3: CASSPGSGSSYNEQFF

V: TRBV3-1/TRBV3-2
D: -
J: TRBJ2-2
size: -
DNA: TGTGCCAGCAGCCTAAGGGGCGCAACCGGGGAGCTGTTTTTT
CDR3: CASSLRGATGELFF

V: TRBV30
D: TRBD1
J: TRBJ1-1
size: -
DNA: TGTGCCTCAGGGACAGGGGTCATGAACACTGAAGCTTTCTTT
CDR3: CASGTGVMNTEAFF

V: TRBV18
D: TRBD2
J: TRBJ2-2
size: -
DNA: TGTGCCAGCTCGGTCCTAGCGGGAGTTAACACCGGGGAGCTGTTTTTT
CDR3: CASSVLAGVNTGELFF

V: TRBV12-3/TRBV12-4
D: -
J: TRBJ1-1
size: -
DNA: TGTGCCAGCAGTTTCCGGAACACTGAAGCTTTCTTT
CDR3: CASSFRNTEAFF

V: TRBV12-3/TRBV12-4
D: -
J: TRBJ1-5
size: -
DNA: TGTGCCAGCAGTCAGGGGTACCAGCCCCAGCATTTT
CDR3: CASSQGYQPQHF

V: TRBV11-2
D: TRBD1
J: TRBJ2-7
size: -
DNA: TGTGCCAGCAGCTTAGAGGGCTACCTGGGACAGTCATCCTACGAGCAGTACTTC
CDR3: CASSLEGYLGQSSYEQYF

V: TRBV6-5
D: -
J: TRBJ1-1
size: -
DNA: TGTGCCAGTTCTCGAGGAGGCACTGAAGCTTTCTTT
CDR3: CASSRGGTEAFF

V: TRBV7-2
D: TRBD1
J: TRBJ2-7
size: once
DNA: TGTGCCAGCAGCCGGGACAGTACCCACGAGCAGTACTTC
CDR3: CASSRDSTHEQYF

V: TRBV15
D: -
J: TRBJ1-3
size: -
DNA: TGTGCCACCAGGGACGGGAATTCAAACACCATATATTTT
CDR3: CATRDGNSNTIYF

V: TRBV27
D: TRBD2
J: TRBJ2-3
size: once
DNA: TGTGCCAGCGCCGGCGGGAGGGCGATGGGCACAGATACGCAGTATTTT
CDR3: CASAGGRAMGTDTQYF

V: TRBV2
D: -
J: TRBJ2-3
size: -
DNA: TGTGCCAGCAGCTTGCGGACTACAAACACAGATACGCAGTATTTT
CDR3: CASSLRTTNTDTQYF

V: TRBV28
D: -
J: TRBJ2-6
size: once
DNA: TGTGCCAGCAGTAGCCCGACACGCTCTGGGGCCAACGTCCTGACTTTC
CDR3: CASSSPTRSGANVLTF

V: TRBV30
D: -
J: TRBJ1-2
size: -
DNA: TGTGCCTGGAGTCCGAGTTCTAACTATGGCTACACCTTC
CDR3: CAWSPSSNYGYTF

V: TRBV7-9
D: -
J: TRBJ2-7
size: -
DNA: TGTGCCAGCAGCTTAGGATCCCAGGGGTCGGTTGGCGAGCAGTACTTC
CDR3: CASSLGSQGSVGEQYF

V: TRBV6-5
D: TRBD1
J: TRBJ2-7
size: -
DNA: TGTGCCACGAGGACAGGGAACTACGAGCAGTACTTC
CDR3: CATRTGNYEQYF

V: TRBV27
D: TRBD2
J: TRBJ2-3
size: -
DNA: TGTGCCAGCAGTTCAGGAGGAGGCGGGGGAGATACGCAGTATTTT
CDR3: CASSSGGGGGDTQYF

V: TRBV18
D: TRBD1
J: TRBJ1-4
size: -
DNA: TGTGCCAGCTCACGTGGACAGGGACGGGAAGAAAAACTGTTTTTT
CDR3: CASSRGQGREEKLFF

V: TRBV4-2
D: -
J: TRBJ2-1
size: -
DNA: TGTGCCAGCAGCCAAGTCGGGGGACCAGAGGGCGATGAGCAGTTCTTC
CDR3: CASSQVGGPEGDEQFF

V: TRBV5-1
D: -
J: TRBJ1-1
size: few
DNA: TGCGCCACCAGGACATCTACGAACACTGAAGCTTTCTTT
CDR3: CATRTSTNTEAFF

V: TRBV12-3/TRBV12-4
D: -
J: TRBJ1-5
size: -
DNA: TGTGCCAGCAGTTTCTACAGCAATCAGCCCCAGCATTTT
CDR3: CASSFYSNQPQHF

V: TRBV7-8
D: TRBD2
J: TRBJ2-1
size: -
DNA: TGTGCCAGCAGCAGAGACAGCGGGAGACCTAACAATGAGCAGTTCTTC
CDR3: CASSRDSGRPNNEQFF

V: TRBV4-1
D: TRBD2
J: TRBJ2-1
size: -
DNA: TGCGCCAGCAGCCAGCGACCTAGCGGGACCTACAATGAGCAGTTCTTC
CDR3: CASSQRPSGTYNEQFF

V: TRBV18
D: TRBD1
J: TRBJ1-5
size: -
DNA: TGTGCCAGCTCTCCCGGGACAGGGGAGAAGCCCCAGCATTTT
CDR3: CASSPGTGEKPQHF

V: TRBV27
D: TRBD1
J: TRBJ1-3
size: -
DNA: TGTGCCAGCAGTCCAGGACAGGACCTTGGAAACACCATATATTTT
CDR3: CASSPGQDLGNTIYF